This record concerns one T cell receptor (beta chain) sequence. Its antigen remains unknown. Within the sample, other DNA sequences also encode this same CDR3. This specimen belongs to a study of shared clonotypes between healthy human individuals. Looking at the study overall: Three plates each covered CD4 naive and memory; CD8 naive two, CD8 memory one. General study findings and limits: Larger estimated richness was generally seen in naive subsets than in memory subsets.

The CDR3 totals 14 residues. Looked up from germline, CDR1 is SGHDT and CDR2 is YYEEEE. V was trimmed by 0 bases and J by 2 bases, leaving 6 bases between them. Assay used: immunoSEQ multiplex PCR; TCRdb lists only in-frame clones, some missing. The sample includes around 2.5 million clones, over 85% of them seen just once. Sequences were obtained from naive CD4+ T cells from PBMCs. The subset was: CD45RA+ positively selected. This sequence was found in a man aged 18 to 29 in good health. Some clones in this sample may be carry-over from other donors' samples. The chain is built from TRBV5-6 and TRBJ2-4; D tentatively fits TRBD1 or TRBD2 (5 bases each). The CDR3 spells CASSLGGTKNIQYF. The CDR3 bases are TGTGCCAGCAGCTTGGGGGGGACCAAAAACATTCAGTACTTC.